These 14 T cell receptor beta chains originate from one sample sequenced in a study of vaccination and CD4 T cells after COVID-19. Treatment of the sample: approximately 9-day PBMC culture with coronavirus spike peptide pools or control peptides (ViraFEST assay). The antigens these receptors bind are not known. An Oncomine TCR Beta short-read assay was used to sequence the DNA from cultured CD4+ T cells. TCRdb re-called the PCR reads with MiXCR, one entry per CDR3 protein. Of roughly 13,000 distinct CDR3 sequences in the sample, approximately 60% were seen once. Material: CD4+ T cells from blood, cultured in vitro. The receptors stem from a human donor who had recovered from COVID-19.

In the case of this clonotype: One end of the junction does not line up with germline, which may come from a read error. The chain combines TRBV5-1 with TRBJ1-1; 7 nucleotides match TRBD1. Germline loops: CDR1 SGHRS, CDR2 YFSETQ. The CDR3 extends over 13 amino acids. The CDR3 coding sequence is TGCGCCAGCACCTTGACAGGGTCGGGTGAAGCTTTCTTT. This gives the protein CASTLTGSGEAFF.

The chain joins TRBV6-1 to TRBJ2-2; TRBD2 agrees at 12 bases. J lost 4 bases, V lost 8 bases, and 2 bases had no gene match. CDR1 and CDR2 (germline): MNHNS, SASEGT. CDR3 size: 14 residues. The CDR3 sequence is CASGLAGPTGELFF. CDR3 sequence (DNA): TGTGCCAGCGGACTAGCGGGACCCACCGGGGAGCTGTTTTTT.

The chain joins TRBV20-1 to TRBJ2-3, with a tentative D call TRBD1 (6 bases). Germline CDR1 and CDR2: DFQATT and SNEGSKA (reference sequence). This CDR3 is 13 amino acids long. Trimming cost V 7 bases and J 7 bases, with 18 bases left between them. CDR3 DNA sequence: TGCAGTGAGCAGGGGCAAACTTATTATACGCAGTATTTT. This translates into CSEQGQTYYTQYF.

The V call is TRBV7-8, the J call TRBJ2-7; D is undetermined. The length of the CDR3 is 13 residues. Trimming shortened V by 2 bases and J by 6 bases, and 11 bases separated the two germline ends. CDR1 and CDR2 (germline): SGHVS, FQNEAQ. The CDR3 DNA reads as TGTGCCAGCAGCTTAATCGGAGCTGGCGAGCAGTACTTC. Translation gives CASSLIGAGEQYF.

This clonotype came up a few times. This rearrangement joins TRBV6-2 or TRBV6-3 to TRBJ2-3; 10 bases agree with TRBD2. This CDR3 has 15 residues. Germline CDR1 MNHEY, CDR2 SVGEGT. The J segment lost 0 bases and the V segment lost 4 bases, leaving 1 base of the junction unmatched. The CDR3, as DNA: TGTGCCAGCAGTTTGACTAGCGGGAGCACAGATACGCAGTATTTT. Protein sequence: CASSLTSGSTDTQYF.

CDR3 in DNA: TGTGCCAGCAGTTTAAAAAGTTTGAGTCAGCCCCAGCATTTT. Translated: CASSLKSLSQPQHF. J is TRBJ1-5 and V is TRBV27; unclear D gene. The CDR3 extends over 14 amino acids. Germline V gene sequence: CDR1 MNHEY, CDR2 SMNVEV (reference sequence). The V end lost 2 bases, the J end lost 6 bases, and 11 bases lay between the germline ends.

CDR3 sequence: CASNRDPSDTQYF. The CDR3, as DNA: TGTGCCAGCAACCGGGACCCTTCCGATACGCAGTATTTT. V and J are TRBV5-4 and TRBJ2-3, with D possibly called TRBD1 or TRBD2 (5 bases each). The germline V and J ends were trimmed by 6 bases and 6 bases, with 14 bases remaining between them. Germline CDR1 reads SGHNT; CDR2 reads YYREEE (reference sequence). This CDR3 region has 13 residues.

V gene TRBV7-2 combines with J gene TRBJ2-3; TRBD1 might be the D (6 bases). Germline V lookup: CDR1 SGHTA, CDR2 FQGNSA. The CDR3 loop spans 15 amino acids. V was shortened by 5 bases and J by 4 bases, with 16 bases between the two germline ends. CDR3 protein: CASSRQTGNPDTQYF. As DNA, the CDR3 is TGTGCCAGCAGCCGCCAAACAGGGAATCCAGATACGCAGTATTTT. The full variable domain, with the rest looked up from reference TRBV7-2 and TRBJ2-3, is GAGVSQSPSNKVTEKGKDVELRCDPISGHTALYWYRQSLGQGLEFLIYFQGNSAPDKSGLPSDRFSAERTGGSVSTLTIQRTQQEDSAVYLCASSRQTGNPDTQYFGPGTRLTVL.

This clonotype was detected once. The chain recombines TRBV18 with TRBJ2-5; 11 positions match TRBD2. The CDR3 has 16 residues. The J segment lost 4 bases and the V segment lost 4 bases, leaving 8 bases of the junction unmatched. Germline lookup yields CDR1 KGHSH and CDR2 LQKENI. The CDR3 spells CASSRRTGTSGETQYF. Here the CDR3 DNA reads TGTGCCAGCTCACGACGGACAGGGACTAGCGGAGAGACCCAGTACTTC.

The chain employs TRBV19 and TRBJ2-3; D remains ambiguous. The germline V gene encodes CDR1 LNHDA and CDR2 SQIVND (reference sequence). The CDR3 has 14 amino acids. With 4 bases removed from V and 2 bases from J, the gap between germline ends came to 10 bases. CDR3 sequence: CASSNRAATDTQYF. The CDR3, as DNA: TGTGCCAGTAGTAACCGGGCGGCCACAGATACGCAGTATTTT.

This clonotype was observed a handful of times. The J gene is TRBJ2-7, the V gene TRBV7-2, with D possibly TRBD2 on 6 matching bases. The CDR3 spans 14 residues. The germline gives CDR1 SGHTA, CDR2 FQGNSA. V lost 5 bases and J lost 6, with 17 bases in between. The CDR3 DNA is TGTGCCAGCAGCCCGGGACTGAGGGACCGCGAGCAGTACTTC. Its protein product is CASSPGLRDREQYF.

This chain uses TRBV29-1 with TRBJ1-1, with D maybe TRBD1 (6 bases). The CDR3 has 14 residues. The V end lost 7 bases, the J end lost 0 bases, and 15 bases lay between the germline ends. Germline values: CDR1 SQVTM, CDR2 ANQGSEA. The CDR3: CSATRGFLNTEAFF. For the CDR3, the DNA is TGCAGCGCCACGAGGGGGTTCCTGAACACTGAAGCTTTCTTT.

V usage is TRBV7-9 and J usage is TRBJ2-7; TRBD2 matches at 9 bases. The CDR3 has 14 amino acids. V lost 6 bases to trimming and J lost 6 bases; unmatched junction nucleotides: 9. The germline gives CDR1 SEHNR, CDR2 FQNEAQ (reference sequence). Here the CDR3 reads CASSFSGRAGEQYF. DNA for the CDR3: TGTGCCAGCAGTTTTAGCGGGAGAGCGGGCGAGCAGTACTTC.

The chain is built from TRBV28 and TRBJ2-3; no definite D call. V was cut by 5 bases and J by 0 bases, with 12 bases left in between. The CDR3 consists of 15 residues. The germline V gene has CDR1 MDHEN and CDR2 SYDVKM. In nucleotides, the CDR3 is TGTGCCAGCAGTCCCAACATACTTAGCACAGATACGCAGTATTTT. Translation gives CASSPNILSTDTQYF.